The T cell receptor (beta chain) under discussion was sequenced for a study of T-cell reconstitution after alpha-beta-depleted transplantation in children. Points from the study as a whole: Some patients' high day-60 TCRbeta diversity was attributed to recipient cells surviving conditioning. At the one-year point after transplant, T-cell counts and TCRbeta diversity were found to come mostly from T cells that had been newly produced. There were reportedly several hundred expanded graft clones from which alpha-beta T cells came about two months after transplant.

There are a few counts of this clonotype. Its target is not known. A TCRbeta library incorporating unique molecular identifiers was prepared. TCRdb independently ran MiXCR on the PCR reads; one entry per CDR3 protein. In the table there are 250,000 to 350,000 distinct CDR3 sequences, around 25% of which are singletons. V was clipped by 4 bases and J by 4 bases, with 10 bases between them. Germline V gene data show CDR1 as SEHNR and CDR2 as FQNEAQ (reference sequence). The CDR3 runs 13 residues. The genes are TRBV7-9 and TRBJ1-2; TRBD1 is a possible D gene (6 bases). The input for sequencing was PBMCs, mostly from graft donor cells, taken 180 days after TCRalphabeta/CD19-depleted stem cell transplant. The source is a male patient younger than 18 who had a stem cell transplant for acute lymphoblastic leukemia, so the T cells may come from the graft donor. The CDR3 here is CASSYGTRYGYTF. CDR3 bases: TGTGCCAGCAGCTATGGGACACGCTATGGCTACACCTTC.